This TCR beta chain emerged from a study of identical twins. Whole-study results and caveats: The study found excess low generation probability among twin-shared out-of-frame alpha sequences. Surplus twin overlap in beta out-of-frame sequences was less pronounced. The models systematically underestimated how much out-of-frame TCR alpha was shared in monozygotic twins.

Template switching (which added a universal primer site) was used, and cDNA carried unique molecular identifiers. Each CDR3 protein gets one entry after TCRdb re-called the 5' RACE reads with MiXCR. The sample includes about 900,000 distinct CDR3 sequences, roughly 12% of them seen just once. This clonotype showed up just a few times. Its specificity is unknown. This CDR3 spans 13 amino acids. Unmatched junction bases numbered 6, after V lost 6 bases and J lost 5 bases. The sample was also linked to a second study, of yellow fever vaccine responses in identical twins.

This TCR was recovered from a woman aged 18-30 years in good health. Sequencing was carried out using PBMCs. The chain recombines TRBV12-3 or TRBV12-4 with TRBJ1-1; the match to TRBD1 covers 7 bases. This CDR3 is CASSRTGRTEAFF. CDR3 bases: TGTGCCAGCAGCCGGACAGGCCGAACTGAAGCTTTCTTT.